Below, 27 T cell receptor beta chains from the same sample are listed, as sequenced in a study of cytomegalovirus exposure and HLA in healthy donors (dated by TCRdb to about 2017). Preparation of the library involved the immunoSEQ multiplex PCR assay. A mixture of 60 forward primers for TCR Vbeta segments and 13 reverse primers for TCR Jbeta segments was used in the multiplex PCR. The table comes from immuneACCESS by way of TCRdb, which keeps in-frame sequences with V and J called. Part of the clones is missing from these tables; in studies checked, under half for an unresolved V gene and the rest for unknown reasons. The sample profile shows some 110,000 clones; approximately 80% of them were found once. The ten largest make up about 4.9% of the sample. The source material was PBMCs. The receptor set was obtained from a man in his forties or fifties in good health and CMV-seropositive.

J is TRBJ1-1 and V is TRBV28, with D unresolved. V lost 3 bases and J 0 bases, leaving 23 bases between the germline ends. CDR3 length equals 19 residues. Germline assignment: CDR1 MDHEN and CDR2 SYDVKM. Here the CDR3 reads CASSFPRLTHVKVNTEAFF. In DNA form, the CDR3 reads TGTGCCAGCAGTTTTCCGAGGCTTACTCATGTAAAGGTGAACACTGAAGCTTTCTTT.

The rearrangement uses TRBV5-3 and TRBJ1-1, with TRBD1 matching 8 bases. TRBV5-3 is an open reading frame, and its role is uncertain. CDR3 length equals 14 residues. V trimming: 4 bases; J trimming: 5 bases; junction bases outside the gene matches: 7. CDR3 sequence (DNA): TGTGCCAGAAGCCGGAGACAGGGGTGGACTGAAGCTTTCTTT. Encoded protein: CARSRRQGWTEAFF.

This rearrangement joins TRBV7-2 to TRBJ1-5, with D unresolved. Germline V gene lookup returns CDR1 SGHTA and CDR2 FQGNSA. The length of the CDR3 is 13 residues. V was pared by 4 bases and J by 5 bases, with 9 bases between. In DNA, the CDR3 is TGTGCCAGCAGCTCCCCCGTAGATCAGCCCCAGCATTTT. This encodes CASSSPVDQPQHF.

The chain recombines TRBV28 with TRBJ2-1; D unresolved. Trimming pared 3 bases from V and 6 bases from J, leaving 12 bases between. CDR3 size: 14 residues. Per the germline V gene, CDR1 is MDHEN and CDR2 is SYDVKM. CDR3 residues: CASSFTVRGNEQFF. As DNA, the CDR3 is TGTGCCAGCAGTTTCACCGTTAGAGGCAATGAGCAGTTCTTC.

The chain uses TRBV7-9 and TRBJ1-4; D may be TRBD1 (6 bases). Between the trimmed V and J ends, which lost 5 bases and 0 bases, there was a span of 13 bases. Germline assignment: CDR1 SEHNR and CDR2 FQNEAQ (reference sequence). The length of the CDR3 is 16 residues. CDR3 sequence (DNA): TGTGCCAGCAGCCTGGGGGGGGCCGCAACTAATGAAAAACTGTTTTTT. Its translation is CASSLGGAATNEKLFF.

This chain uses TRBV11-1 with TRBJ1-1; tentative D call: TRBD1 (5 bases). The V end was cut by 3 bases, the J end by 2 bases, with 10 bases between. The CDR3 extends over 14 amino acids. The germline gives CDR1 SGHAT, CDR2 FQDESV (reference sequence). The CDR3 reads CASSLTGGNTEAFF. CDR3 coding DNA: TGTGCCAGCAGCTTGACGGGGGGAAACACTGAAGCTTTCTTT.

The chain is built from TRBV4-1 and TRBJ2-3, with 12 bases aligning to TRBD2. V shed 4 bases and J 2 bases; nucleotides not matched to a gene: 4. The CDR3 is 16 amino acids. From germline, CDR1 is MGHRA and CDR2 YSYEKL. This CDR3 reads CASSLRLAGVTDTQYF. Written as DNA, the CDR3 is TGCGCCAGCAGCCTCCGACTAGCGGGGGTCACAGATACGCAGTATTTT.

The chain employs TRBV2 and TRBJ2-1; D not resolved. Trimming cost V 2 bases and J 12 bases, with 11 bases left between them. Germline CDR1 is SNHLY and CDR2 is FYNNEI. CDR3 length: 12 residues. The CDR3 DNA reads TGTGCCAGCAGTGAAATGGCTTTTGGGCAGTTCTTC. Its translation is CASSEMAFGQFF.

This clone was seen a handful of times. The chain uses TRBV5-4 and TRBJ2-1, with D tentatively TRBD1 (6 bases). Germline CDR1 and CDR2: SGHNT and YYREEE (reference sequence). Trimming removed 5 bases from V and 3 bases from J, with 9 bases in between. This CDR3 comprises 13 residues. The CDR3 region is CASRTDSYNEQFF. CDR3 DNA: TGTGCCAGCAGAACGGACAGCTACAATGAGCAGTTCTTC.

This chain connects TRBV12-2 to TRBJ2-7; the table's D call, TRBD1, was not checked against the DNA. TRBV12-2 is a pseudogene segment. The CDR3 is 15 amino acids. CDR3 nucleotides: TGTGCAAGTCGCACTAGGGACAGGGATCCGTACGAGCAGTACTTC. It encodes CASRTRDRDPYEQYF.

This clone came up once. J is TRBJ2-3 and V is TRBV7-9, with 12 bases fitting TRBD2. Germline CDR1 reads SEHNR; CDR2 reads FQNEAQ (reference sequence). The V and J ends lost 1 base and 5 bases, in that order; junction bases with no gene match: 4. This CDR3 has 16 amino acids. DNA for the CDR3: TGTGCCAGCAGCTTAGATGCTAGCGGGAGGGAAGATACGCAGTATTTT. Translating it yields CASSLDASGREDTQYF.

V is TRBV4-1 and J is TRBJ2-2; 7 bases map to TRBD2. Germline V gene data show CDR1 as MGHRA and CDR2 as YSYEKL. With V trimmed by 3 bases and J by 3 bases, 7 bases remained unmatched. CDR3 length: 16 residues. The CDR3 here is CASSQTHGGYTGELFF. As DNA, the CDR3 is TGCGCCAGCAGCCAGACCCACGGGGGGTACACCGGGGAGCTGTTTTTT.

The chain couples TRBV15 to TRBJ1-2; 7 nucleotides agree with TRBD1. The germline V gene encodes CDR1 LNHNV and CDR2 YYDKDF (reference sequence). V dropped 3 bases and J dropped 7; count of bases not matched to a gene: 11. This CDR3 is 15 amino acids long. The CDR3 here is CATSSPDRLMFGYTF. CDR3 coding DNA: TGTGCCACCAGCAGCCCGGACAGGCTGATGTTTGGCTACACCTTC.

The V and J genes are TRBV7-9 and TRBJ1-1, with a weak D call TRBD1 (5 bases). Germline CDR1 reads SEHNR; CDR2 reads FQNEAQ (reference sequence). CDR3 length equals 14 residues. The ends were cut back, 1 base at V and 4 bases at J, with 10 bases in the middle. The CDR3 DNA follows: TGTGCCAGCAGCTTAGAGGGACTGGGCACTGAAGCTTTCTTT. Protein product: CASSLEGLGTEAFF.

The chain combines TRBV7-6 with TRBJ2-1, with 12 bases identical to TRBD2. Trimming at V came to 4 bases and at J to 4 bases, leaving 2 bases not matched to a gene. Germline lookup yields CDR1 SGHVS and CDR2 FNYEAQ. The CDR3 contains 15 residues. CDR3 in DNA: TGTGCCAGCAGCTACGGACTAGCGGGGTACAATGAGCAGTTCTTC. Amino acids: CASSYGLAGYNEQFF.

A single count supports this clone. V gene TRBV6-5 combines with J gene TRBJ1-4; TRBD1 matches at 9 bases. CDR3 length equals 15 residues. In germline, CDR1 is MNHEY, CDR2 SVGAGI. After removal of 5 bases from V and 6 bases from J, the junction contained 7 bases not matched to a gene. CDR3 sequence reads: CASSGRTGVHEKLFF. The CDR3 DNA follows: TGTGCCAGCAGTGGACGGACAGGGGTGCATGAAAAACTGTTTTTT.

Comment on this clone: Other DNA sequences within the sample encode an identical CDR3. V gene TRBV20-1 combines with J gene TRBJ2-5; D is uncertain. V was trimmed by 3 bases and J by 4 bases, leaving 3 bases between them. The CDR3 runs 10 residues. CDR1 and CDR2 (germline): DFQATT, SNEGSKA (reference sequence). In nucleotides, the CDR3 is TGCAGTGCTAGGAGAGAGACCCAGTACTTC. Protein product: CSARRETQYF.

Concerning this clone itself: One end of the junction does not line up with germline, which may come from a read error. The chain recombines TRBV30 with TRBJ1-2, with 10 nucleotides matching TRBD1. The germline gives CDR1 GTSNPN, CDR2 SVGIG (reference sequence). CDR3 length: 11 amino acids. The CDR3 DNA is TGTGCCTGGAGTGTAGGACAGGGGGGGTACTTC. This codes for CAWSVGQGGYF.

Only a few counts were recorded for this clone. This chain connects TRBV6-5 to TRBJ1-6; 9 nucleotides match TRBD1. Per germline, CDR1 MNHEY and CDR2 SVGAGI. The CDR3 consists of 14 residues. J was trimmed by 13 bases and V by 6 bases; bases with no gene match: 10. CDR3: CASSPGDREGPLHF. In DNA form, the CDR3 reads TGTGCCAGCAGCCCAGGGGACAGGGAGGGGCCCCTCCACTTT.

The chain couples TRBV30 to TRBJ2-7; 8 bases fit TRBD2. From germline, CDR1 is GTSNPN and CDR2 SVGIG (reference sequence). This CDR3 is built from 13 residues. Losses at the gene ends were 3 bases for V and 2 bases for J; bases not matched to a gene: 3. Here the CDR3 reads CAWSSGGPYEQYF. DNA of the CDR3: TGTGCCTGGAGCTCGGGAGGGCCCTACGAGCAGTACTTC.

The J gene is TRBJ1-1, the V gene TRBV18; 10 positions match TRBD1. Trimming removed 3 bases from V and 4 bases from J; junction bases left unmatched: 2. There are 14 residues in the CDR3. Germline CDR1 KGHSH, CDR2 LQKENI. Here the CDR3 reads CASSPRTGGTEAFF. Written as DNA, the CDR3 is TGTGCCAGCTCACCCCGGACAGGGGGCACTGAAGCTTTCTTT.

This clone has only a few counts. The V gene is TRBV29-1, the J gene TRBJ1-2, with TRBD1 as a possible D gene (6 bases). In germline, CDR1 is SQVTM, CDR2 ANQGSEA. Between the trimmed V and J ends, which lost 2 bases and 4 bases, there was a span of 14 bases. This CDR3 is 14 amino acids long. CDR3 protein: CSVEKGGMGYGYTF. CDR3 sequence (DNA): TGCAGCGTTGAAAAAGGGGGTATGGGCTATGGCTACACCTTC. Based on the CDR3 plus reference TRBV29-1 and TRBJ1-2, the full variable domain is SAVISQKPSRDICQRGTSLTIQCQVDSQVTMMFWYRQQPGQSLTLIATANQGSEATYESGFVIDKFPISRPNLTFSTLTVSNMSPEDSSIYLCSVEKGGMGYGYTFGSGTRLTVV.

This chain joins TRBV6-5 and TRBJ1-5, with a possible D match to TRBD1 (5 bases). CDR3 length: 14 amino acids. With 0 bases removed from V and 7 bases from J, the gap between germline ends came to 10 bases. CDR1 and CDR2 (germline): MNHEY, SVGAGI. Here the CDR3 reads CASSYSQEEQPQHF. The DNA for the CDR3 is TGTGCCAGCAGTTACTCACAGGAAGAGCAGCCCCAGCATTTT.

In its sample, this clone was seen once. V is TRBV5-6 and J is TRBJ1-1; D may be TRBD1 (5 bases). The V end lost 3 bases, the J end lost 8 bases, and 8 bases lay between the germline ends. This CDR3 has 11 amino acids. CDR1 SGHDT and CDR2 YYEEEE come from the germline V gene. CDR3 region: CASSWGTEAFF. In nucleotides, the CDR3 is TGTGCCAGCAGCTGGGGCACAGAAGCTTTCTTT.

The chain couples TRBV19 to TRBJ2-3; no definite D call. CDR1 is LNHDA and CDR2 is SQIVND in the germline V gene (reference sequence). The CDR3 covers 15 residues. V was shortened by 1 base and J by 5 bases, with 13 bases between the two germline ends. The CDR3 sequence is CASSIGPFSRDTQYF. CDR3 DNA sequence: TGTGCCAGTAGTATAGGCCCATTTAGCCGAGATACGCAGTATTTT.

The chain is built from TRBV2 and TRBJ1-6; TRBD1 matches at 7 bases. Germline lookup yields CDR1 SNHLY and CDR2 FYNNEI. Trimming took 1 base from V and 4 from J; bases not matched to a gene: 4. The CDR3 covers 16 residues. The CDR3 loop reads CASSEEGAWYNSPLHF. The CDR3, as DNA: TGTGCCAGCAGTGAAGAGGGGGCTTGGTATAATTCACCCCTCCACTTT.

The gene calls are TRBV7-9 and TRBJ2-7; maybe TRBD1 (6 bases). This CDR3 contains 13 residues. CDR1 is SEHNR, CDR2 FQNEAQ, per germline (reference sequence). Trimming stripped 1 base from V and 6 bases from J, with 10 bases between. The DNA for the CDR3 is TGTGCCAGCAGCTTAGTTCAGGGGACCGAGCAGTACTTC. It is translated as CASSLVQGTEQYF.